A single sample gave rise to the 25 T cell receptor beta chains below, sequenced in a study of shared clonotypes between healthy human individuals. Measured with immunoSEQ multiplex PCR; TCRdb has only the in-frame clones, and not every one. The profile shows roughly 2 million clones, 95% of them singletons. The sequencing sample was made of naive CD4+ T cells sorted from blood. As for subset: CD45RA+ positively selected. The receptors come from a man aged 18 to 30 in good health.

About this clone: A much larger clone lies a single base off, so this may be a read error. V gene TRBV27 combines with J gene TRBJ1-6; unclear D gene. V was cut by 3 bases and J by 7 bases, with 4 bases left in between. The germline V gene encodes CDR1 MNHEY and CDR2 SMNVEV (reference sequence). There are 12 residues in the CDR3. The CDR3 bases are TGTGCCAGCAGTTTGGGGAATTCACCCCTCCACTTT. Protein sequence: CASSLGNSPLHF.

The chain links TRBV5-1 to TRBJ2-5; D assignment may be TRBD1 or TRBD2 (5 bases each). The CDR3 sequence is 16 residues long. CDR1 is SGHRS and CDR2 is YFSETQ in the germline V gene. Trimming took 4 bases from V and 1 from J, leaving 17 bases between them. This CDR3 is CASSPERGRSQETQYF. Written as DNA, the CDR3 is TGCGCCAGCAGCCCGGAAAGGGGACGGAGCCAAGAGACCCAGTACTTC.

The CDR3 loop is CASSPRTSGSLTDTQYF. The CDR3 bases are TGTGCCAGCAGCCCCAGGACTAGCGGGAGTTTAACAGATACGCAGTATTTT. This chain connects TRBV7-9 to TRBJ2-3; 13 bases align to TRBD2. Trimming at V came to 5 bases and at J to 3 bases, leaving 8 bases not matched to a gene. Germline-derived CDR1 and CDR2 are SEHNR and FQNEAQ (reference sequence). The CDR3 runs 17 residues.

The chain has TRBV9 and TRBJ2-1, with 7 bases that match TRBD2. Germline V gives CDR1 SGDLS, CDR2 YYNGEE. V was pared by 4 bases and J by 12 bases, with 13 bases of the junction left unmatched. This CDR3 is built from 14 residues. CDR3: CASSPPGSGLVQFF. The CDR3 region has the DNA TGTGCCAGCAGCCCCCCAGGTAGCGGGTTGGTGCAGTTCTTC.

This chain connects TRBV2 to TRBJ1-5, with D uncertain. Deletions cut 3 bases from V and 3 bases from J, with 6 bases between. The CDR3 covers 13 residues. The V gene's germline CDR1 is SNHLY and CDR2 FYNNEI. CDR3 nucleotides: TGTGCCAGCAGTGAGGGTGACAATCAGCCCCAGCATTTT. Translation: CASSEGDNQPQHF.

This chain uses TRBV10-3 with TRBJ1-4; 10 nucleotides line up with TRBD1. The CDR3 length is 13 residues. Germline V gene sequence: CDR1 ENHRY, CDR2 SYGVKD. V was clipped by 6 bases and J by 8 bases; unmatched bases: 3. As DNA, the CDR3 is TGTGCCATCAGGCGGGACAGGGGCGAAAAACTGTTTTTT. Its translation is CAIRRDRGEKLFF.

The rearrangement uses TRBV5-4 and TRBJ2-3; perhaps TRBD2 as D (5 bases). CDR1 is SGHNT and CDR2 is YYREEE in the germline V gene (reference sequence). Between the trimmed V and J ends, which lost 4 bases and 2 bases, there was a span of 11 bases. The CDR3 contains 14 residues. As DNA, the CDR3 is TGTGCCAGCAGCGCGCAGACTATCACAGATACGCAGTATTTT. Translated, it gives CASSAQTITDTQYF.

V is TRBV11-2 and J is TRBJ2-7; 7 bases are shared with TRBD1. J was trimmed by 5 bases and V by 1 base; bases with no gene match: 8. The germline V gene has CDR1 SGHAT and CDR2 FQNNGV. This CDR3 comprises 15 residues. CDR3 DNA sequence: TGTGCCAGCAGCTTAGTAGGCAGGGGGACCGACGAGCAGTACTTC. Amino acids: CASSLVGRGTDEQYF.

The V call is TRBV9, the J call TRBJ2-3, with 16 bases matching TRBD2. CDR1 is SGDLS, CDR2 YYNGEE, per germline. The V and J ends lost 3 bases and 5 bases, in that order; junction bases with no gene match: 12. This CDR3 is built from 19 residues. This CDR3 reads CASSALPGLAGGPGDTQYF. The CDR3 DNA reads as TGTGCCAGCAGCGCACTCCCGGGACTAGCGGGAGGGCCAGGAGATACGCAGTATTTT. The full variable domain, with the rest looked up from reference TRBV9 and TRBJ2-3, is DSGVTQTPKHLITATGQRVTLRCSPRSGDLSVYWYQQSLDQGLQFLIQYYNGEERAKGNILERFSAQQFPDLHSELNLSSLELGDSALYFCASSALPGLAGGPGDTQYFGPGTRLTVL.

The chain carries TRBV7-9 and TRBJ2-4; 7 nucleotides match TRBD1. V trimming: 5 bases; J trimming: 0 bases; junction bases outside the gene matches: 13. CDR1 SEHNR and CDR2 FQNEAQ come from the germline V gene (reference sequence). The CDR3 loop spans 18 amino acids. The CDR3: CASSPLGTVGLAKNIQYF. CDR3 bases: TGTGCCAGCAGCCCACTTGGGACAGTAGGATTAGCCAAAAACATTCAGTACTTC. Based on the CDR3 plus reference TRBV7-9 and TRBJ2-4, the full variable domain is DTGVSQNPRHKITKRGQNVTFRCDPISEHNRLYWYRQTLGQGPEFLTYFQNEAQLEKSRLLSDRFSAERPKGSFSTLEIQRTEQGDSAMYLCASSPLGTVGLAKNIQYFGAGTRLSVL.

Remarks on this clone: Other DNA sequences of this sample code for an identical CDR3. This sequence joins TRBV9 and TRBJ2-7; no clear D gene. The CDR3 extends over 13 amino acids. Deletions cut 0 bases from V and 4 bases from J, with 8 bases between. Germline CDR1 and CDR2: SGDLS and YYNGEE. The CDR3 is CASSVEVGYEQYF. In nucleotides, the CDR3 is TGTGCCAGCAGCGTAGAAGTGGGGTACGAGCAGTACTTC.

The chain is built from TRBV30 and TRBJ1-1; 7 bases line up with TRBD1. The CDR3 runs 13 residues. The germline CDR1 and CDR2 sequences are GTSNPN and SVGIG (reference sequence). Trimming at V came to 4 bases and at J to 1 base, leaving 3 bases not matched to a gene. CDR3 nucleotide sequence: TGTGCCTGGAAGGGGGCCAAGAACACTGAAGCTTTCTTT. The encoded protein is CAWKGAKNTEAFF. Variable domain in full (rest from reference TRBV30 and TRBJ1-1): SQTIHQWPATLVQPVGSPLSLECTVEGTSNPNLYWYRQAAGRGLQLLFYSVGIGQISSEVPQNLSASRPQDRQFILSSKKLLLSDSGFYLCAWKGAKNTEAFFGQGTRLTVV.

The genes are TRBV6-4 and TRBJ1-5, with a tentative D call TRBD1 (5 bases). From germline, CDR1 is MRHNA and CDR2 SNTAGT. This CDR3 is 17 amino acids long. Trimming stripped 3 bases from V and 3 bases from J, with 18 bases between. The CDR3 bases are TGTGCCAGCAGTGAGTCGGCTGCGGGGGTGTTCAATCAGCCCCAGCATTTT. The encoded protein is CASSESAAGVFNQPQHF.

The rearrangement links TRBV5-1 to TRBJ2-3; D is unresolved. From germline, CDR1 is SGHRS and CDR2 YFSETQ. The ends were cut back, 2 bases at V and 5 bases at J, with 15 bases in the middle. There are 15 residues in the CDR3. DNA of the CDR3: TGCGCCAGCAGCTTTGAAGACGCACGAGGAGATACGCAGTATTTT. Protein product: CASSFEDARGDTQYF.

In this sample, this clone turned up once. The rearrangement joins TRBV6-5 to TRBJ2-5, with D tentatively TRBD2 (5 bases). Germline values: CDR1 MNHEY, CDR2 SVGAGI. V gave up 5 bases and J gave up 7 bases, with 17 bases separating them. This CDR3 comprises 14 residues. The CDR3 here is CASSTPGSPGTQYF. CDR3 nucleotide sequence: TGTGCCAGCAGTACCCCTGGGAGTCCGGGGACCCAGTACTTC.

The chain has TRBV7-2 and TRBJ1-4, with D possibly matching TRBD1 (5 bases). V shed 4 bases and J shed 7 bases, with 16 bases lying between them. The germline gives CDR1 SGHTA, CDR2 FQGNSA. CDR3 length: 15 residues. CDR3 nucleotides: TGTGCCAGCAGCTCCCAAGGGGTTGGGGCTGAAAAACTGTTTTTT. Its protein is CASSSQGVGAEKLFF.

The chain combines TRBV4-1 with TRBJ1-2; 7 bases map to TRBD1. This CDR3 comprises 13 residues. V lost 5 bases to trimming and J lost 5 bases; unmatched junction nucleotides: 5. Per the germline V gene, CDR1 is MGHRA and CDR2 is YSYEKL. CDR3 sequence reads: CASSNGQAYGYTF. CDR3 DNA: TGCGCCAGCAGCAACGGACAGGCATATGGCTACACCTTC.

The chain is built from TRBV28 and TRBJ1-2, with 8 bases fitting TRBD1. Germline values: CDR1 MDHEN, CDR2 SYDVKM. V shed 8 bases and J 4 bases; nucleotides not matched to a gene: 9. This CDR3 is built from 14 residues. The CDR3 DNA sequence: TGTGCCAGCCAATCGGGACAGGTTGCCTATGGCTACACCTTC. Its translation is CASQSGQVAYGYTF.

The V and J genes are TRBV5-4 and TRBJ2-1, with D possibly matching TRBD1 (5 bases). Germline V gives CDR1 SGHNT, CDR2 YYREEE (reference sequence). Trimming pared 4 bases from V and 4 bases from J, leaving 15 bases between. The CDR3 spans 15 residues. The CDR3 region is CASSGALGRYNEQFF. The CDR3, as DNA: TGTGCCAGCAGCGGGGCTCTAGGACGGTACAATGAGCAGTTCTTC.

The V call is TRBV7-8, the J call TRBJ2-1, with TRBD2 identical over 11 bases. In germline, CDR1 is SGHVS, CDR2 FQNEAQ. Trimming at V came to 5 bases and at J to 6 bases, leaving 9 bases not matched to a gene. The CDR3 is made up of 16 amino acids. CDR3 residues: CASSPLAGGPGNEQFF. CDR3 in DNA: TGTGCCAGCAGCCCTTTAGCGGGGGGGCCTGGCAATGAGCAGTTCTTC.

The chain uses TRBV12-5 and TRBJ2-7; TRBD1 matches at 9 bases. The germline V gene has CDR1 LGHNT and CDR2 FRNRAP. CDR3 size: 15 residues. V was clipped by 1 base and J by 2 bases; unmatched bases: 3. The DNA of the CDR3 is TGTGCTAGTGGTTTGGACCGGGACAGGGCCTACGAGCAGTACTTC. Translated, it gives CASGLDRDRAYEQYF.

The V call is TRBV7-2, the J call TRBJ1-1; D remains ambiguous. Germline assignment: CDR1 SGHTA and CDR2 FQGNSA. V was cut by 1 base and J by 12 bases, with 24 bases left in between. This CDR3 is built from 16 residues. CDR3 amino acids: CASSLGASGRSPSTFF. The CDR3, as DNA: TGTGCCAGCAGCTTAGGGGCAAGCGGTCGCAGCCCATCAACTTTCTTT. The whole variable domain, filled in from reference TRBV7-2 and TRBJ1-1, reads GAGVSQSPSNKVTEKGKDVELRCDPISGHTALYWYRQSLGQGLEFLIYFQGNSAPDKSGLPSDRFSAERTGGSVSTLTIQRTQQEDSAVYLCASSLGASGRSPSTFFGQGTRLTVV.

The chain combines TRBV5-1 with TRBJ2-7; TRBD2 aligns across 9 bases. Germline V gene lookup returns CDR1 SGHRS and CDR2 YFSETQ. CDR3 length equals 13 residues. The trim removed 5 bases at V and 7 bases at J, leaving 7 bases unmatched. The CDR3 region has the DNA TGCGCCAGCAGGACTGAGCGGGGGGTTGAGCAGTACTTC. Translating gives CASRTERGVEQYF.

The chain recombines TRBV19 with TRBJ2-3; 11 positions agree with TRBD2. V lost 4 bases to trimming and J lost 2 bases; unmatched junction nucleotides: 5. The CDR3 extends over 16 amino acids. Germline loops: CDR1 LNHDA, CDR2 SQIVND (reference sequence). This CDR3 is CASSRRLAGLTDTQYF. As DNA, the CDR3 is TGTGCCAGTAGTAGGAGACTAGCGGGACTCACAGATACGCAGTATTTT.

J is TRBJ1-6 and V is TRBV9; 8 bases are shared with TRBD1. The trim removed 0 bases at V and 2 bases at J, leaving 19 bases unmatched. CDR3 size: 22 residues. Per germline, CDR1 SGDLS and CDR2 YYNGEE. The CDR3 sequence: CASSVAGRGPAPTEPYNSPLHF. CDR3 DNA: TGTGCCAGCAGCGTAGCAGGCAGGGGGCCAGCGCCAACTGAGCCCTATAATTCACCCCTCCACTTT.